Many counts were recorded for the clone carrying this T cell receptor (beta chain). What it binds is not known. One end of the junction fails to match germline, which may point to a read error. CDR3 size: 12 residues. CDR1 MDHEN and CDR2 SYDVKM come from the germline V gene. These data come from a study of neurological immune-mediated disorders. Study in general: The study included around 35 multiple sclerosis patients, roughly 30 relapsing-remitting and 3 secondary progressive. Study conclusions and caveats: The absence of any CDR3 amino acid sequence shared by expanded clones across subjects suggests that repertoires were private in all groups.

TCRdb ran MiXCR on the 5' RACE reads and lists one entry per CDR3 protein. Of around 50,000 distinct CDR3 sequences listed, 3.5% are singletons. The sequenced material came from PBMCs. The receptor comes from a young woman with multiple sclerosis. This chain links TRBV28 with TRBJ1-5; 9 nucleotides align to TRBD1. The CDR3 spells CASRTGAQPQNF. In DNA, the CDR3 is TGTGCCAGCCGGACAGGGGCTCAGCCCCAGAATTTT.